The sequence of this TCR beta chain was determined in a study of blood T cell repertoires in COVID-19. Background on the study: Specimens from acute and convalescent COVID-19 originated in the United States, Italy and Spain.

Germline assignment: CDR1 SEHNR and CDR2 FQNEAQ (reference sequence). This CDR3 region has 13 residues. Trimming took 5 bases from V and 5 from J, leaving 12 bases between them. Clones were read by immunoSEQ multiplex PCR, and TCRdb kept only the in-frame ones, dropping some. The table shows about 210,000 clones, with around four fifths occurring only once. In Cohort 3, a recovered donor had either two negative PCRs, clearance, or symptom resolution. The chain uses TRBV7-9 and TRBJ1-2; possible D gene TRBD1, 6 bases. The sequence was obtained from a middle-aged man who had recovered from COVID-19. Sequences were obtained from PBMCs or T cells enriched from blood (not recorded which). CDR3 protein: CASSIGTFYGYTF. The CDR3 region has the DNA TGTGCCAGCAGCATCGGGACATTTTATGGCTACACCTTC.